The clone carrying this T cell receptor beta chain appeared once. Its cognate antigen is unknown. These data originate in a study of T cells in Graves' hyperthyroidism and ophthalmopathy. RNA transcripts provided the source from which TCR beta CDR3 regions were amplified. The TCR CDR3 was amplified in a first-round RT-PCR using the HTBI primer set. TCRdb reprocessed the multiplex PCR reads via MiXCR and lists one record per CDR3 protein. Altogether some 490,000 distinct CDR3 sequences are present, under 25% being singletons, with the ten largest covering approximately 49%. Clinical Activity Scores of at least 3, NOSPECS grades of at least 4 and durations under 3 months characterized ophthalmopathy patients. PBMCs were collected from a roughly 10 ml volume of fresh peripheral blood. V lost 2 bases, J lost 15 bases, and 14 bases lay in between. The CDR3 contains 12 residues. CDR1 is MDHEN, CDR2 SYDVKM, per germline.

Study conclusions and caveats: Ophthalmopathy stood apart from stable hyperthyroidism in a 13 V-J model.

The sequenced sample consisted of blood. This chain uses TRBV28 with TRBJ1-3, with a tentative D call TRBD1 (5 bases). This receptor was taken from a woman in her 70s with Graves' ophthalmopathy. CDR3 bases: TGTGCCAGCAGTTTAGCTAGCGGGAGGGGATATTTT. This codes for CASSLASGRGYF.